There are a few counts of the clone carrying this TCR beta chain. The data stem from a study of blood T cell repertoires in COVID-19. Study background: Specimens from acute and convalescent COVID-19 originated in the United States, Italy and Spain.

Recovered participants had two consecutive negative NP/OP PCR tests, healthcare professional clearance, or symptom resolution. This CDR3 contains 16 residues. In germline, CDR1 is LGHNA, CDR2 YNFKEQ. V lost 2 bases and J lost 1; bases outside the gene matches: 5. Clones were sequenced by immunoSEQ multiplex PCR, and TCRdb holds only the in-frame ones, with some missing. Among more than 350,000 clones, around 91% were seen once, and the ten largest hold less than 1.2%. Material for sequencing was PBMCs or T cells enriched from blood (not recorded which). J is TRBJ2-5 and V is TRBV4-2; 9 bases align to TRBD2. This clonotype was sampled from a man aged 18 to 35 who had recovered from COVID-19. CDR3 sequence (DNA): TGTGCCAGCAGCCAAATAGCGGGGGAGTTCCAAGAGACCCAGTACTTC. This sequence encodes CASSQIAGEFQETQYF.